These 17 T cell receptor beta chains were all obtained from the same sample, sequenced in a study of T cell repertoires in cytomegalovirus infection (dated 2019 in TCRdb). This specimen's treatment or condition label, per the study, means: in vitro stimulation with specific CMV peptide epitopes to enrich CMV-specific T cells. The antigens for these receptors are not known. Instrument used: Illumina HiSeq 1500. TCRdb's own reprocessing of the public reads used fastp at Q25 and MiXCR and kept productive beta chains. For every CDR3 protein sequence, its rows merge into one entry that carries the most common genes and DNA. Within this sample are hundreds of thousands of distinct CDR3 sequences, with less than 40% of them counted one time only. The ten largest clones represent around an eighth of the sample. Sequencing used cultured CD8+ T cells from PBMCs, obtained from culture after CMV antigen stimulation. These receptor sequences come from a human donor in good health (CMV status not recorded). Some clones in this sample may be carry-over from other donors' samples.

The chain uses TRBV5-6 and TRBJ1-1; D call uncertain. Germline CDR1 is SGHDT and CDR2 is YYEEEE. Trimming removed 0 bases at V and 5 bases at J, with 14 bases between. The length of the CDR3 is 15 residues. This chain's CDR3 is CASSLGLWGRTEAFF. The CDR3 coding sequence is TGTGCCAGCAGCTTGGGTCTTTGGGGTAGGACTGAAGCTTTCTTT.

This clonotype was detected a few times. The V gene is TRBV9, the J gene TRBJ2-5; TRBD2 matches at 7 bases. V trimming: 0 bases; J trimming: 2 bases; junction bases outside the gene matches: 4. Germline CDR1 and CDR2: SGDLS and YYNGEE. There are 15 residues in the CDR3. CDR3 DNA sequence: TGTGCCAGCAGCGTAGAAGCGGGGTGGCAAGAGACCCAGTACTTC. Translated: CASSVEAGWQETQYF.

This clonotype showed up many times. The CDR3, as DNA: TGTGCCAGTAGTATCTGGCCCCTAGGGAAAAGGTCCACAGATACGCAGTATTTT. It codes for CASSIWPLGKRSTDTQYF. The V and J genes are TRBV19 and TRBJ2-3; D gene uncertain. Trimming pared 3 bases from V and 2 bases from J, leaving 21 bases between. This CDR3 contains 18 residues. The germline V gene has CDR1 LNHDA and CDR2 SQIVND (reference sequence).

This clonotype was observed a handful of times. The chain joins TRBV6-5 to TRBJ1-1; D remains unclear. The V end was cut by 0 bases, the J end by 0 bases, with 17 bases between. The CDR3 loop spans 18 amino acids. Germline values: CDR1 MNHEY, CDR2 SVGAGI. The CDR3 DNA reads TGTGCCAGCAGTTACTCGAGACTAGGTTCGCCGATGAACACTGAAGCTTTCTTT. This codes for CASSYSRLGSPMNTEAFF.

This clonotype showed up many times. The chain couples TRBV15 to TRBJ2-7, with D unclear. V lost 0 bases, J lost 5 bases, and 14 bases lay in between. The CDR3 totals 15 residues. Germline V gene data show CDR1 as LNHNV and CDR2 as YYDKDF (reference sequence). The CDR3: CATSRDRTMADEQYF. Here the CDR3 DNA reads TGTGCCACCAGCAGAGACAGGACCATGGCCGACGAGCAGTACTTC.

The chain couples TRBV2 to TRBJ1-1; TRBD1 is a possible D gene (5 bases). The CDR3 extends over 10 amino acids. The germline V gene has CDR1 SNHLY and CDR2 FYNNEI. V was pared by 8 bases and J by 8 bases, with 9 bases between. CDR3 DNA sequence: TGTGCCAGCTTGGGACGGGAAGCTTTCTTT. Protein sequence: CASLGREAFF. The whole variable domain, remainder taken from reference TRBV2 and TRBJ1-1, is EPEVTQTPSHQVTQMGQEVILRCVPISNHLYFYWYRQILGQKVEFLVSFYNNEISEKSEIFDDQFSVERPDGSNFTLKIRSTKLEDSAMYFCASLGREAFFGQGTRLTVV.

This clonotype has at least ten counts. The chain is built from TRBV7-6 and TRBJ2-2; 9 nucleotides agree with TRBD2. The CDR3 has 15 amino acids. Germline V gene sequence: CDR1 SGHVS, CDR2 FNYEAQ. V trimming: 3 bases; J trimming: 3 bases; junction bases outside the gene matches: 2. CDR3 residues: CASSFTSGYTGELFF. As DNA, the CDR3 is TGTGCCAGCAGCTTCACTAGCGGGTACACCGGGGAGCTGTTTTTT.

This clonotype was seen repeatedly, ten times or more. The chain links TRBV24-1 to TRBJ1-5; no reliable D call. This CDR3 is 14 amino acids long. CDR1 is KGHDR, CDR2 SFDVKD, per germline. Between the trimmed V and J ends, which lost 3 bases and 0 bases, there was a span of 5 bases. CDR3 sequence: CATSDLNSNQPQHF. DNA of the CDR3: TGTGCCACCAGTGATCTGAATAGCAATCAGCCCCAGCATTTT.

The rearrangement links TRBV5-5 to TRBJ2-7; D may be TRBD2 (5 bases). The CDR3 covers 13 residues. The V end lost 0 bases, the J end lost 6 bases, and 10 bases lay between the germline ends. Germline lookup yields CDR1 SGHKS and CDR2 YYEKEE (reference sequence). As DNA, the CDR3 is TGTGCCAGCAGCTTGGCCGGCGGGCTCGAGCAGTACGTC. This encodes CASSLAGGLEQYV.

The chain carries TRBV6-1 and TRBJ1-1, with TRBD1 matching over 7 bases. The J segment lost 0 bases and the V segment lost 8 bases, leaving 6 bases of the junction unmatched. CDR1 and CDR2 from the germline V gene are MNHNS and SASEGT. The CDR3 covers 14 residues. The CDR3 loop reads CASPTGSMNTEAFF. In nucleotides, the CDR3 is TGTGCCAGCCCGACAGGGAGCATGAACACTGAAGCTTTCTTT.

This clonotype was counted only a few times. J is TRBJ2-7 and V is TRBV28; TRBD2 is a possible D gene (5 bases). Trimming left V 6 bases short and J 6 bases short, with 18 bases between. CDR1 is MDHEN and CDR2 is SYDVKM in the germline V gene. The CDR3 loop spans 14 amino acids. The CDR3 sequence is CASSLRGIHLEQYF. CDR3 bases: TGTGCCAGCAGCCTCAGAGGGATCCACCTCGAGCAGTACTTC.

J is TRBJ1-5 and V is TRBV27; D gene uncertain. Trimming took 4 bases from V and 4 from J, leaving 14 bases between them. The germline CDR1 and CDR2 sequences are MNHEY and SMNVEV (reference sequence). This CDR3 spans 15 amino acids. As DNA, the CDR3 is TGTGCCAGCAGTTATCGGTGGGGAGGGAATCAGCCCCAGCATTTT. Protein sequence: CASSYRWGGNQPQHF.

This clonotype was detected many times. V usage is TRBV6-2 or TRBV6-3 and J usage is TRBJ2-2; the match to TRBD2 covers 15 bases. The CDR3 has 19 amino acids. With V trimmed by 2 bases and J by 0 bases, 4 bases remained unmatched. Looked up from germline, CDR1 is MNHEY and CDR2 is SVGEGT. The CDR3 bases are TGTGCCAGCAGTTACGGGACTAGCGGGGGGCCTGCGAACACCGGGGAGCTGTTTTTT. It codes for CASSYGTSGGPANTGELFF.

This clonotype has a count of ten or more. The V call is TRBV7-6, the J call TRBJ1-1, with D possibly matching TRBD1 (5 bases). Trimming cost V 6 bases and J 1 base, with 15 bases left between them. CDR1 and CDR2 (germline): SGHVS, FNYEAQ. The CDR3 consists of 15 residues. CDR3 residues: CASSLSGTGNTEAFF. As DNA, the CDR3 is TGTGCCAGCAGTTTGTCCGGGACTGGGAACACTGAAGCTTTCTTT.

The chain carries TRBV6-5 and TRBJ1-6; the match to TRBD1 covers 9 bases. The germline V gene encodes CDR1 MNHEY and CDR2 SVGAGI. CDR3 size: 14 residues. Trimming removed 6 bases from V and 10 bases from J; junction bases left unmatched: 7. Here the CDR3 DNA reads TGTGCCAGCAGATCCGGGACAGGGTACTCACCCCTCCACTTT. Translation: CASRSGTGYSPLHF.

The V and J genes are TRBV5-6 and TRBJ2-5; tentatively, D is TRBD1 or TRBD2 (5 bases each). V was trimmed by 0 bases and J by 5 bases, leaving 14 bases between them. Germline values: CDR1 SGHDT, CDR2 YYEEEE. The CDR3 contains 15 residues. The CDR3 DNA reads TGTGCCAGCAGCTTGGGGGACCGGAGGACCGAGACCCAGTACTTC. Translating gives CASSLGDRRTETQYF.

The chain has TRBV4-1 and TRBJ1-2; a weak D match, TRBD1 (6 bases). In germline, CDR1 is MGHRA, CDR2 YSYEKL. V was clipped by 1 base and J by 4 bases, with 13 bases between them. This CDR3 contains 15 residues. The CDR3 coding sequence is TGCGCCAGCAGCCAAGGGGTAGGACAGATCTATGGCTACACCTTC. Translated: CASSQGVGQIYGYTF.